These T cell receptor beta chains were read from a single sample in a study of graft-versus-host responses after intestinal transplantation. Generated by immunoSEQ multiplex PCR, the TCRdb table keeps only in-frame clones and is missing some. The data contain over 65,000 clones, around 93% of them seen just once; the ten biggest clones take up approximately 0.64%. This specimen was PBMCs, taken 98 days after intestinal transplantation. These receptors came from a human patient who received an intestinal transplant, so some T cells may come from the graft donor. Both conserved end residues are part of each CDR3. A D gene is named only where the DNA matches it firmly.

V	D	J	DNA	CDR3
TRBV6-5	-	TRBJ2-3	TGTGCCAGCAGTTATAGGGGGAACACGGATACGCAGTATTTT	CASSYRGNTDTQYF
TRBV19	TRBD1	TRBJ2-3	TGTGCCAGTAGTACGGACAGGTCCCCTGCGGCAGATACGCAGTATTTT	CASSTDRSPAADTQYF
TRBV19	-	TRBJ2-2	TGTGCCAGTAGCCCTGGAGGCGGGGAGCTGTTTTTT	CASSPGGGELFF
TRBV2	-	TRBJ2-7	TGTGCCAGCAGTCAGGGGTTGGGGCGGAGGTCCTACGAGCAGTACTTC	CASSQGLGRRSYEQYF
TRBV4-1	-	TRBJ2-1	TGCGCCAGCAGCCAAGAAGGGAGCTCCTACAATGAGCAGTTCTTC	CASSQEGSSYNEQFF
TRBV5-4	-	TRBJ1-2	TGTGCCAGCAGCTTGGAAGTAAAGCTCAATGGCTACACCTTC	CASSLEVKLNGYTF
TRBV27	-	TRBJ2-5	TGTGCCAGCAGTTTCAACATCGGGGGTCGTAGAGAGACCCAGTACTTC	CASSFNIGGRRETQYF
TRBV6-5	-	TRBJ2-7	TGTGCCAGCAGTTACGGTCAACAGGGCACCTACGAGCAGTACTTC	CASSYGQQGTYEQYF
TRBV28	-	TRBJ2-5	TGTGCCAGCAGTGTCGTGGGGAGCCAAGAGACCCAGTACTTC	CASSVVGSQETQYF
TRBV29-1	-	TRBJ1-2	TGCAGCGTTGAGGGGATATATGGCTACACCTTC	CSVEGIYGYTF
TRBV10-3	-	TRBJ2-5	TGTGCCATCAGTGAGTCTGTGGAGGGGAAACAAGAGACCCAGTACTTC	CAISESVEGKQETQYF
TRBV5-1	-	TRBJ2-7	TGCGCCAGCAGCTTTAACTCGGGAGTATACGAGCAGTACTTC	CASSFNSGVYEQYF
TRBV4-1	-	TRBJ1-2	TGCGCCAGCAGCCTAGTCCCGGGACGGCTTAACTATGGCTACACCTTC	CASSLVPGRLNYGYTF
TRBV18	-	TRBJ1-2	TGTGCCAGCTCACCACCCTCTGCTTCCTATGGCTACACCTTC	CASSPPSASYGYTF
TRBV4-3	-	TRBJ2-2	TGCGCCAGCAGCCAAGATCGGATACCCGGGGAGCTGTTTTTT	CASSQDRIPGELFF
TRBV7-2	-	TRBJ2-1	TGTGCCAGCAGCTTAGAAGGTGGCGTCCACTACAATGAGCAGTTCTTC	CASSLEGGVHYNEQFF
TRBV19	-	TRBJ2-4	TGTGCCAGTAGGAGCTTAAACATTCAGTACTTC	CASRSLNIQYF
TRBV5-1	TRBD2	TRBJ2-1	TGCGCCAGCAGCTTGGTCGCCACTAGCGGGAGGGCCTCCCCCTACAATGAGCAGTTCTTC	CASSLVATSGRASPYNEQFF
TRBV7-9	-	TRBJ1-5	TGTGCCAGCAGCTTAGAGGGAGATAGCAATCAGCCCCAGCATTTT	CASSLEGDSNQPQHF
TRBV6-1	-	TRBJ1-6	TGTGCCAGCAGTTTAGGGACGGGGAGTAAATCACCCCTCCACTTT	CASSLGTGSKSPLHF